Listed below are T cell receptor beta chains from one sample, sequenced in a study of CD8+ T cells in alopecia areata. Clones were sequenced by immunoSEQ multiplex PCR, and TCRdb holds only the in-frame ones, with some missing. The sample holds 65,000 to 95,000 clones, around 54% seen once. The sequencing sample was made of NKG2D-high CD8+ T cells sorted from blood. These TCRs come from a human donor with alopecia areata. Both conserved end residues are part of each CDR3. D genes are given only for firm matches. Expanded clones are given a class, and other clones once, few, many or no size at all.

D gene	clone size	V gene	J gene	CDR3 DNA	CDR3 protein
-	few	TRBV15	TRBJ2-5	TGTGCCACCAGCATGGGTAGCAAGGAGACCCAGTACTTC	CATSMGSKETQYF
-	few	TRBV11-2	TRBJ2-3	TGTGCCAGCAGCATCAGTCTGGGCGCAGATACGCAGTATTTT	CASSISLGADTQYF
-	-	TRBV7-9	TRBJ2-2	TGTGCCAGCAGCTTACCCGGGGAGCTGTTTTTT	CASSLPGELFF
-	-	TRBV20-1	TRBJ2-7	TGCAGTGCTCCACTACAGTACGAGCAGTACTTC	CSAPLQYEQYF
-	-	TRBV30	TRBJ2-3	TGTGCCTGCTTCGGTGACCCCACAGATACGCAGTATTTT	CACFGDPTDTQYF
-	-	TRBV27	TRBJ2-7	TGTGCCAGCAGTTCCCACCAACGGTCCTACGAGCAGTACTTC	CASSSHQRSYEQYF
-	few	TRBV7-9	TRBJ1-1	TGTGCCACGGGCGGGACCCCCGCTGAAGCTTTCTTT	CATGGTPAEAFF
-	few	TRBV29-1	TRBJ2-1	TGCAGCGCCGAGATGTATGAGCAGTTCTTC	CSAEMYEQFF
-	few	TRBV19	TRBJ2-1	TGTGCCAGTACCTGGGGGAATGAGCAGTTCTTC	CASTWGNEQFF
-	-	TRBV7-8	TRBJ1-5	TGTGCCAGCAGCTTAGCGAATGGGGGAGACCAGCCCCAGCATTTT	CASSLANGGDQPQHF
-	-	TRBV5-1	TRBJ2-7	TGCGCCAGCAGCTTGTTTGCAGGGCGGCGCTACGAGCAGTACTTC	CASSLFAGRRYEQYF
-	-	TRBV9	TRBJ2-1	TGTGCCAGCAGCGTAGAGGGGAGAGAGCAGTTCTTC	CASSVEGREQFF
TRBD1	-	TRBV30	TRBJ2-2	TGTGCCTGGAGTGTAGAACAGGGGTCCGGGGAGCTGTTTTTT	CAWSVEQGSGELFF
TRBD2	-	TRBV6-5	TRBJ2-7	TGTGCCAGCAGCCCCACCTCTAGCGGAGCCTACGAGCAGTACTTC	CASSPTSSGAYEQYF
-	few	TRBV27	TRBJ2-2	TGTGCCAGCAGTGGCCAAGACACCGGGGAGCTGTTTTTT	CASSGQDTGELFF
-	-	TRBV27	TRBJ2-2	TGTGCCAGTTCTGACTGGAACACCGGGGAGCTGTTTTTT	CASSDWNTGELFF
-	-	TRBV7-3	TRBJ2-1	TGTGCCAGCAGCTTAGTGGGGTCGGATGAGCAGTTCTTC	CASSLVGSDEQFF
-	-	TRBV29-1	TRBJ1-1	TGCAGCGTTGGCATCTCCCCACCTATTGTAATGTCAGCTTTCTTT	CSVGISPPIVMSAFF
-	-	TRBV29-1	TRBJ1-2	TGCAGCGTTGACCCCCTTGATTTAGACCACTATGGCTACACCTTC	CSVDPLDLDHYGYTF
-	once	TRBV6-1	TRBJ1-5	TGTGCCAGCTCAAATCAGCCCCAGCATTTT	CASSNQPQHF
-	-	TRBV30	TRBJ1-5	TGTGCCTGGAATCAGATTAGCAATCAGCCCCAGCATTTT	CAWNQISNQPQHF
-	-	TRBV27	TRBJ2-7	TGTGCCAGCAGTTACGTAGCGGCTAGCTCCTACGAGCAGTACTTC	CASSYVAASSYEQYF
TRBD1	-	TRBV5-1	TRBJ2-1	TGCGCCAGCAGTTTGGACAGGGCCGATGAGCAGTTCTTC	CASSLDRADEQFF
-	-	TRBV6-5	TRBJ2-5	TGTGCCAGCAGTTACTTGGGACGGATCCAAGAGACCCAGTACTTC	CASSYLGRIQETQYF
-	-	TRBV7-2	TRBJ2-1	TGTGCCAGCAGCTTAGCGCCAGACAATGAGCAGTTCTTC	CASSLAPDNEQFF
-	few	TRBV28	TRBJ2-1	TGTGCCAGCAGTCTTCTGCCGGGAAGTAACAATGAGCAGTTCTTC	CASSLLPGSNNEQFF
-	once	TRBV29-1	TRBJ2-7	TGCAGCGTTGAGGGGGCGCGGGGCGAGCAGTACTTC	CSVEGARGEQYF
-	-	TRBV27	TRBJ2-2	TGTGCCAGTGGGGGGTATACCGGGGAGCTGTTTTTT	CASGGYTGELFF
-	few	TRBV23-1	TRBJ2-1	TGCGCCAGCAGTTTGGGCGATGAGCAGTTCTTC	CASSLGDEQFF
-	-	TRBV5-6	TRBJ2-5	TGTGCCAGCAGCTTGGGTGGGACCCAGTACTTC	CASSLGGTQYF
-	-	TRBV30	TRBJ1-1	TGTGCCTGGAGTGTAATGTCGGATGAAGCTTTCTTT	CAWSVMSDEAFF
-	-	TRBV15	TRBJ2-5	TGTGCCACCAGCATCGGCAGGGCCCCTGAGACCCAGTACTTC	CATSIGRAPETQYF
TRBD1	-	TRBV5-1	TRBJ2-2	TGCGCGAGCACCCAGGGGGCGAGCACCGGGGAGCTGTTTTTT	CASTQGASTGELFF
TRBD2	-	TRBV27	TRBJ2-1	TGTGCCAGCAGAGGCCGAGGGAGGGCCTTCTACAATGAGCAGTTCTTC	CASRGRGRAFYNEQFF
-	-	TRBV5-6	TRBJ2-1	TGTGCCAGCAGGCGATGGGGCTCCGGAAGTGAGCAGTTCTTC	CASRRWGSGSEQFF
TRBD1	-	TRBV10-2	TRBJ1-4	TGCGCCAGCAGTGGACAGGGGTTGGATGAAAAACTGTTTTTT	CASSGQGLDEKLFF
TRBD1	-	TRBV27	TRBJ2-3	TGTGCCAGCAAAGCCGACAGGGGCGATACAGATACGCAGTATTTT	CASKADRGDTDTQYF
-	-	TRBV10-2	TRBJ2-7	TGCGCCAGCAGTGAAGAGTACGAGCAGTACTTC	CASSEEYEQYF
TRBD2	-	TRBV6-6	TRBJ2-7	TGTGCCAGCAGTCGGGAGGGGAGCTCCTACGAGCAGTACTTC	CASSREGSSYEQYF